This TCR beta chain was recovered during a study of long-term antiretroviral therapy in people with HIV. Germline V gives CDR1 SEHNR, CDR2 FQNEAQ (reference sequence). CDR3 length equals 12 residues. Between the trimmed V and J ends, which lost 3 bases and 4 bases, there was a span of 3 bases. Version v3.0 of the immunoSEQ assay was performed at survey level. Profiling relied on immunoSEQ multiplex PCR, and the TCRdb table lists in-frame clones only, not all of them. This sample has more than 15,000 clones, with approximately 79% found just once. The chain has TRBV7-9 and TRBJ2-2; D uncertain. The sample in question was unsorted PBMCs, obtained 2.3 years after starting antiretroviral therapy. The receptor comes from a woman aged 40 to 50 with HIV. DNA for the CDR3: TGTGCCAGCAGCTTGACCACCGGGGAGCTGTTTTTT. Translating gives CASSLTTGELFF.